These T cell receptor beta chains were read from a single sample in a study of OX40 agonist ivuxolimab in advanced cancers. Using immunoSEQ multiplex PCR, the repertoire was profiled, and TCRdb retains in-frame clones only, with some absent. Of about 58,000 clones listed, more than 75% are singletons. The material was CD4+ or CD8+ T cells sorted from blood, obtained in a trial of the OX40 agonist ivuxolimab. The receptors originated from an adult with an advanced solid tumor such as melanoma, head and neck, liver or kidney cancer. CDR3s include the opening cysteine and the closing phenylalanine or tryptophan. Fields, in order: J gene, clone size, D gene, V gene, CDR3 DNA, CDR3 protein. The D gene is left open where the match is weak. Expanded clones are given a class, and other clones once, few, many or no size at all.

>TRBJ2-2|NA|NA|TRBV6-5
TGTGCCAGCAGTTCACCGGGATTCAACACCGGGGAGCTGTTTTTT
CASSSPGFNTGELFF
>TRBJ1-4|NA|NA|TRBV6-5
TGTGCCAGCAGTTACGCGGGGACTGCAACTAATGAAAAACTGTTTTTT
CASSYAGTATNEKLFF
>TRBJ1-2|NA|TRBD1|TRBV5-1
TGCGCCAGCAGGTCCGGGACAGGGGTTGTATATGGCTACACCTTC
CASRSGTGVVYGYTF
>TRBJ2-5|NA|TRBD2|TRBV15
TGTGCCACCAGCAGAGACGTTGGGACTAGCGTCGGGATCGTGCAGACCCAGTACTTC
CATSRDVGTSVGIVQTQYF
>TRBJ1-1|few|TRBD1|TRBV5-1
TGCGCCAGCAGCCTGGGGACAGACACAATGAACACTGAAGCTTTCTTT
CASSLGTDTMNTEAFF
>TRBJ1-5|few|NA|TRBV10-3
TGTGCCATCAGTGCGGGGGGTTTAGTGTCCCAGCATTTT
CAISAGGLVSQHF
>TRBJ1-5|NA|TRBD1|TRBV28
TGTGCCAGCAGTTCAGATCTGCGGGACAGGGTATTTGTTGGCAATCAGCCCCAGCATTTT
CASSSDLRDRVFVGNQPQHF
>TRBJ2-3|NA|NA|TRBV7-8
TGTGCCAGCAGCTTAGCCCCTTCTCGATCTAGCACAGATACGCAGTATTTT
CASSLAPSRSSTDTQYF
>TRBJ2-7|NA|TRBD1|TRBV6-6
TGTGCCAGCAGTCGAGGGGGCGCCTCCTACGAGCAGTACTTC
CASSRGGASYEQYF
>TRBJ2-1|NA|NA|TRBV30
TGTGCCTGGAGTGGAGACAGGATCAATGAGCAGTTCTTC
CAWSGDRINEQFF
>TRBJ2-5|NA|NA|TRBV28
TGTGCCAGCAGTCCAGGGACACGACGGAAAGAGACCCAGTACTTC
CASSPGTRRKETQYF
>TRBJ2-7|NA|TRBD2|TRBV18
TGTGCCAGCTCACCAGGGACTATCATCACGGAGCAGTACTTC
CASSPGTIITEQYF
>TRBJ2-7|NA|TRBD1|TRBV5-6
TGTGCCAGCAGCTTATTAGGACAGGGCTTGAGCGAGCAGTACTTC
CASSLLGQGLSEQYF
>TRBJ1-5|few|TRBD1|TRBV5-6
TGTGCCAGCAGCTTGCTCAGGGGGGGCAATCAGCCCCAGCATTTT
CASSLLRGGNQPQHF
>TRBJ2-1|NA|NA|TRBV7-2
TGTGCCAGCATGCTCGCCAGGGGAGGTGAGCAGTTCTTC
CASMLARGGEQFF
>TRBJ1-2|NA|NA|TRBV5-1
TGCGCCAGCAGCTTTACGGGGGACTATGGCTACACCTTC
CASSFTGDYGYTF
>TRBJ1-6|NA|TRBD1|TRBV28
TGTGCCAGCATCCGCCCGGGACAGGGGGCTTATTCACCCCTCCACTTT
CASIRPGQGAYSPLHF
>TRBJ2-7|NA|TRBD1|TRBV29-1
TGCAGCGTCGTACGGGACAGCCTATCCTACGAGCAGTACTTC
CSVVRDSLSYEQYF
>TRBJ1-5|NA|NA|TRBV4-1
TGCGCCAGCAGCCAAGCCTTGGTGGAAGGAACCCACTATAGCAATCAGCCCCAGCATTTT
CASSQALVEGTHYSNQPQHF
>TRBJ2-7|NA|NA|TRBV7-9
TGTGCCAGCAGCTGGGGGGGCGGATCCTACGAGCAGTACTTC
CASSWGGGSYEQYF
>TRBJ2-1|once|NA|TRBV11-2
TGTGCCAGCAGCTTCTCGAGACAGGGAGGGCAGTTCTTC
CASSFSRQGGQFF
>TRBJ1-3|NA|NA|TRBV6-5
TGTGCCAGCAGGGGTAATGGAAACACCATATATTTT
CASRGNGNTIYF
>TRBJ2-1|NA|TRBD2|TRBV4-2
TGTGCCAGCAGCCAAGACCCTAGCGGGGGGGCCCATGAGCAGTTCTTC
CASSQDPSGGAHEQFF
>TRBJ2-1|NA|TRBD1|TRBV6-1
TGTGCCAGCAGTGAACCTGGGACAGGGTCTGGCAATGAGCAGTTCTTC
CASSEPGTGSGNEQFF
>TRBJ1-2|NA|NA|TRBV10-3
TGTGCCATCAGTCGGGACCGCAACTATGGCTACACCTTC
CAISRDRNYGYTF